The next 5 T cell receptor beta chains were all read from a single sample in a study of neoadjuvant nivolumab and ipilimumab in lung cancer. Some clones are missing from TCRdb's copy, which holds only in-frame ones; the method was immunoSEQ multiplex PCR. The data show roughly 20,000 clones, with roughly 84% seen just once and 23% held by the top ten. The sample consisted of peripheral blood, taken before neoadjuvant nivolumab, alone or with ipilimumab. These TCRs come from an adult with non-small cell lung cancer.

The V and J genes are TRBV30 and TRBJ1-1, with D unresolved. The CDR3 consists of 13 residues. Germline assignment: CDR1 GTSNPN and CDR2 SVGIG (reference sequence). The V end lost 5 bases, the J end lost 0 bases, and 10 bases lay between the germline ends. Written as DNA, the CDR3 is TGTGCCTGGGAGGGAGGTTTGAACACTGAAGCTTTCTTT. Its protein is CAWEGGLNTEAFF.

The chain has TRBV18 and TRBJ2-5; TRBD1 might be the D (6 bases). Germline CDR1 KGHSH, CDR2 LQKENI. The V gene lost 3 bases and the J gene lost 3 bases, with 8 bases spanning the gap. This CDR3 has 13 residues. The CDR3 sequence: CASSPRTEETQYF. CDR3 bases: TGTGCCAGCTCACCTCGGACAGAAGAGACCCAGTACTTC. Full variable domain (rest looked up from reference TRBV18 and TRBJ2-5): NAGVMQNPRHLVRRRGQEARLRCSPMKGHSHVYWYRQLPEEGLKFMVYLQKENIIDESGMPKERFSAEFPKEGPSILRIQQVVRGDSAAYFCASSPRTEETQYFGPGTRLLVL.

V usage is TRBV5-8 and J usage is TRBJ2-2; D not certain. The CDR3 sequence is 12 residues long. V lost 1 base, J lost 7 bases, and 5 bases lay in between. Germline CDR1 reads SGHTS; CDR2 reads YDEGEE. The CDR3 reads CASSLWDGELFF. In DNA, the CDR3 is TGTGCCAGCAGCTTGTGGGACGGGGAGCTGTTTTTT.

The table lists this clone with a few counts. J is TRBJ2-5 and V is TRBV29-1, with TRBD1 identical over 10 bases. The CDR3 consists of 13 residues. The germline V gene has CDR1 SQVTM and CDR2 ANQGSEA. CDR3 loop: CRVGTGDQETQYF. CDR3 in DNA: TGCAGGGTGGGGACAGGGGACCAAGAGACCCAGTACTTC.

The CDR3 is CASSLDRGLETQYF. The CDR3 DNA reads as TGTGCCAGCAGCTTAGATCGGGGGCTGGAGACCCAGTACTTC. This chain connects TRBV11-2 to TRBJ2-5, with D perhaps given as TRBD1 or TRBD2 (6 bases each). The germline V gene has CDR1 SGHAT and CDR2 FQNNGV. Trimming took 0 bases from V and 5 from J, leaving 10 bases between them. The length of the CDR3 is 14 residues. The full variable domain, in which reference TRBV11-2 and TRBJ2-5 provide the parts outside the CDR3, is EAGVAQSPRYKIIEKRQSVAFWCNPISGHATLYWYQQILGQGPKLLIQFQNNGVVDDSQLPKDRFSAERLKGVDSTLKIQPAKLEDSAVYLCASSLDRGLETQYFGPGTRLLVL.